These 2 T cell receptor beta chains were all obtained from the same sample, sequenced in a study of T cell responses to AZD1222 COVID-19 vaccine. TCRdb's table, derived via immunoSEQ multiplex PCR, lists solely in-frame clones and lacks some. Of about 150,000 clones listed, 70% to 90% are singletons. The input for sequencing was peripheral blood, taken on day 0 of MenACWY control vaccination. The receptor source for this set is an adult in good health.

The chain has TRBV4-2 and TRBJ2-7; 7 bases align to TRBD2. J gave up 0 bases and V 0 bases, and 5 bases lay outside the gene matches. Germline CDR1 and CDR2: LGHNA and YNFKEQ. The CDR3 contains 16 residues. The CDR3 DNA follows: TGTGCCAGCAGCCAAGAAGGGCGGGGGATCTCCTACGAGCAGTACTTC. Translation gives CASSQEGRGISYEQYF.

The gene calls are TRBV15 and TRBJ2-1; TRBD1 or TRBD2 may be the D gene (5 bases each). The CDR3 is 16 amino acids. Trimming removed 0 bases from V and 7 bases from J, with 16 bases in between. CDR1 and CDR2 from the germline V gene are LNHNV and YYDKDF (reference sequence). The CDR3 sequence is CATSRDGMGTWNEQFF. The CDR3 DNA follows: TGTGCCACCAGCAGAGATGGGATGGGGACCTGGAATGAGCAGTTCTTC.